This TCR beta chain was found in a study of T cell responses to AZD1222 COVID-19 vaccine. The table came from immunoSEQ multiplex PCR; TCRdb's copy has only in-frame clones and leaves some out. The repertoire holds 130,000 to 150,000 clones, with approximately 85% as singletons. Whole-study results and caveats: After two AZD1222 doses, spike-specific TCR breadth and depth rose versus day 0.

Turning to this clone: Its antigen is not known.

CDR3 length equals 16 residues. V was pared by 5 bases and J by 4 bases, with 17 bases between. Germline V gene sequence: CDR1 SGHTA, CDR2 FQGTGA. This specimen was peripheral blood, taken 28 days after the second dose of the MenACWY control vaccine. J is TRBJ2-2 and V is TRBV7-3, with D unclear. The TCR originated in an adult who received the MenACWY meningococcal vaccine as a control. CDR3 nucleotides: TGTGCCAGCAGCCACACAGCTCGGCTTGGCACCGGGGAGCTGTTTTTT. Protein product: CASSHTARLGTGELFF. Complete variable domain (other parts from reference TRBV7-3 and TRBJ2-2): GAGVSQTPSNKVTEKGKYVELRCDPISGHTALYWYRQSLGQGPEFLIYFQGTGAADDSGLPNDRFFAVRPEGSVSTLKIQRTERGDSAVYLCASSHTARLGTGELFFGEGSRLTVL.